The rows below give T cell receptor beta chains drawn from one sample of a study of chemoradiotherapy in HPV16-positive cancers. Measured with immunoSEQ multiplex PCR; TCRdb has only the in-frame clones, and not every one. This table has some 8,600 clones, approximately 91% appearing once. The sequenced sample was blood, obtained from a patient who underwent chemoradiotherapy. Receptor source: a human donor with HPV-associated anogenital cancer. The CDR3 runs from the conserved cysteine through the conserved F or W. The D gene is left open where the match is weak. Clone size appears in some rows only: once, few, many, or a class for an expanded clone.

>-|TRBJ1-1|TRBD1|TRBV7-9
TGTGCCAGCAGGACAGGGTTGAACACTGAAGCTTTCTTT
CASRTGLNTEAFF
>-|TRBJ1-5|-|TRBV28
TGTGCCAGCAGTTTGGTCAATCAGCCCCAGCATTTT
CASSLVNQPQHF
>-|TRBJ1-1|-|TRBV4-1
TGCGCCAGCAGCCCAGGTCTAACGTTGGGTGCTTTCTTT
CASSPGLTLGAFF
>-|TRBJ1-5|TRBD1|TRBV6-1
TGTGCCAGCAACTCAGACAGGGGGGGAAGTCAGCCCCAGCATTTT
CASNSDRGGSQPQHF
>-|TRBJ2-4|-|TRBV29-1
TGCAGCTTCTCGACAGACAACACAGCCAAAAACATTCAGTACTTC
CSFSTDNTAKNIQYF
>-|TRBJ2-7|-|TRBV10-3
TGTGCCATCAGTCCCGAAGGGAGACGTTTAAGCGAGCAGTACTTC
CAISPEGRRLSEQYF
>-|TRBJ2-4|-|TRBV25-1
TGTGCCAGCAGGAATAGGGCTGAAAACATTCAGTACTTC
CASRNRAENIQYF
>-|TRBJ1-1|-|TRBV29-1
TGCAGCGTTACAAATCTTGCGACGCACACTGAAGCTTTCTTT
CSVTNLATHTEAFF
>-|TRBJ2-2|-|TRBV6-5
TGTGCCAGCCAGAGACCTACCGGGGAGCTGTTTTTT
CASQRPTGELFF
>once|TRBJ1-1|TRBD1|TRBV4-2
TGTGCCAGCAGCCAAGGACAGGGGGCTGAAGCTTTCTTT
CASSQGQGAEAFF
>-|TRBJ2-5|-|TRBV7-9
TGTGCCAGCAGCCGTACGGGCCTCCGAGAGACCCAGTACTTC
CASSRTGLRETQYF
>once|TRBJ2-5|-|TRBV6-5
TGTGCCAGCAGTTACTCGGGGTCGCTCTTGTCCCAGTACTTC
CASSYSGSLLSQYF
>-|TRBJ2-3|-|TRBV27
TGTGCCAGCAGTTCCCAACAGGGAATTACGCAGTATTTT
CASSSQQGITQYF
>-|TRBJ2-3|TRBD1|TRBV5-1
TGCGCCAGCAGCCTAGCATCAGGGGGAGTTTCAGATACGCAGTATTTT
CASSLASGGVSDTQYF
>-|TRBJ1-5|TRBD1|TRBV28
TGTGCCAGCAGGGTCGACAGGGGGGTTAGCAATCAGCCCCAGCATTTT
CASRVDRGVSNQPQHF
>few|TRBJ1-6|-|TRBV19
TGTGCCAGCAGCGCAGGGGCGAATTCACCCCTCCACTTT
CASSAGANSPLHF
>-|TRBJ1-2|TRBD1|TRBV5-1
TGCGCCAGCAGCTCTCAGCCGGGACAGGGTATCTATGGCTACACCTTC
CASSSQPGQGIYGYTF
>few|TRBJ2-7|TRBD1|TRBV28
TGTGCCAGCAGGCCTGGGACAGGGGGAAACTACGAGCAGTACTTC
CASRPGTGGNYEQYF